This T cell receptor (beta chain) is drawn from a study of shared clonotypes between healthy human individuals (dated by TCRdb to about 2020). Concerning the study at large: A couple of women and a few men aged 18 to 49 years were included in the cohort. Leukapheresis yielded between about 0.8 and 9.5 billion PBMCs per donor. To increase sequencing depth and limit assay-specific biases, different laboratories used diverse techniques to prepare libraries and sequence TCR repertoires. The study deeply sequenced blood TCR repertoires of about five healthy adults to estimate repertoire size and the extent of clonotype sharing between individuals. Per donor, three plates each were used for CD4 naive and CD4 memory, two for CD8 naive, and one for CD8 memory.

Using the deep immunoSEQ assay, TCR CDR3 regions were amplified from genomic DNA by multiplex PCR. Extracted genomic DNA from each cell subset was spread evenly across all wells of several immunoSEQ 96-well plates, with each plate serving as a replicate. For sorted subsets, each replicate PCR was loaded with about 0.2 ug genomic DNA, equivalent to 32,000 or so T cell genomes. Purified libraries were measured with a Qubit 3.0 fluorometer, size-checked on a Bioanalyzer 2100, and measured again with the KAPA Library Quantification kit. A separate single-read 150-cycle Illumina NextSeq 550 flow cell was used to sequence each immunoSEQ 96-well plate. Under the source paper's analysis protocol: Because only junctional sequences without quality scores were contained in the immunoSEQ output, filtering matching that applied to full-length reads could not be performed. Sequences were annotated with PyIR, a Python wrapper for IgBLAST v1.9, using IMGT germline references to assign V/J genes and CDR3. Any read was removed if the V/J assignment was weak (E-value above 1e-6), the CDR3 was missing, or the read contained stop codons, out-of-frame junctions, or ambiguous translated residues. V3J clonotypes were defined by identical inferred V gene, J gene, and CDR3 amino acid sequence. The percentage overlap between two repertoires was calculated by dividing the number of shared unique clonotypes by the size of the smaller repertoire. Repertoire richness was assessed with RTK rarefaction, the Chao1 estimator, and Recon v2.1 estimates of unobserved clonotypes. Generation probabilities for all TCRbeta clonotypes obtained by the gDNA method from a handful of donors were computed using OLGA. This is the immuneACCESS table as TCRdb keeps it, with only in-frame sequences that have V and J called. A part of the clones is gone; compared with another copy, unresolved V genes explain less than half, and the rest is unexplained. That table supplies the V and J calls and clone size; D and trimming were determined from the DNA. The sample table shows around 720,000 clones, and around three quarters are seen once. The ten largest clones represent around 2% of the sample.

Donors were healthy HIV-negative adults with no recently reported acute infections or vaccinations. Every donor was a Caucasian adult residing in Nashville, Tennessee, USA. CD4+ T cells were enriched by magnetic negative selection, after which naive cells were positively selected on CD45RA and the negative fraction was taken as the memory subset. Blood was obtained by leukapheresis, after which PBMCs were separated by Ficoll-Histopaque density gradient centrifugation and cryopreserved in liquid nitrogen vapor phase. Analytical flow cytometry was used to check the purity and quantity of every magnetically sorted T cell population. Genomic DNA was isolated from every sorted fraction and measured by UV absorbance on a Nanodrop 2000c. General findings and caveats noted by the study authors: Sharing across a handful of donors was observed for around 5% of naive CD4, around 3.5% of naive CD8, about 2.3% of memory CD4, and around 0.4% of memory CD8 clonotypes. Naive subsets generally had larger estimated clonotype richness than memory subsets. Rarefaction of sorted-subset datasets indicated incomplete sequencing despite the large sequencing depth. Because the study included only a small number of donors, the genetic and exposure-history diversity represented was limited. Pairwise subsampling indicated that sequencing depth was expected to affect the degree of clonotype sharing among donors. Higher generation probabilities were observed for clonotypes shared by all four sorted-subset donors than for non-shared clonotypes. Sampling was restricted to blood, and TCR repertoires in tissue are likely to differ from TCR repertoires in blood.

Remarks on this clone: Its antigen specificity is not known. Base qualities are not provided; no much larger clone lies one nucleotide away.

The CDR3 sequence holds 15 residues, the cysteine and phenylalanine included. Only the CDR3 part of the read is kept: 45 bases, read in frame from the first base. CDR1 and CDR2 were assigned from the germline V gene as ENHRY and SYGVKD. The V end gives up 10 bases and the J end 10 bases, leaving 12 bases in the junction not matched to a gene. The sequence was collected from a young woman in good health. The chain couples TRBV10-3 to TRBJ2-1, and 14 junctional nucleotides match TRBD2. The specimen was memory CD4+ T cells sorted from blood. The cell subset or site tag for this specimen amounts to: CD45RA-negative fraction. The base sequence is TGTGCCACCGCTCCGGGACTAGCGGGAGTAAGGGAGCAGTTCTTC. It encodes CATAPGLAGVREQFF.